The 18 T cell receptor beta chains below come from one sample, sequenced in a study of T cell responses to AZD1222 COVID-19 vaccine. Some clones are missing from TCRdb's copy, which holds only in-frame ones; the method was immunoSEQ multiplex PCR. The table lists more than 250,000 clones, approximately 95% of them singletons. Sequencing was performed on peripheral blood, taken on day 0 of AZD1222 vaccination. The receptors shown here come from an adult in good health.

J is TRBJ1-1 and V is TRBV30; unclear D gene. The CDR3 totals 12 residues. Trimming took 3 bases from V and 8 from J, leaving 13 bases between them. Germline CDR1 is GTSNPN and CDR2 is SVGIG (reference sequence). The CDR3, as DNA: TGTGCCTGGAGCGCCGGGAAAAGGGAAGCTTTCTTT. It codes for CAWSAGKREAFF. The full variable domain, with the rest looked up from reference TRBV30 and TRBJ1-1, is SQTIHQWPATLVQPVGSPLSLECTVEGTSNPNLYWYRQAAGRGLQLLFYSVGIGQISSEVPQNLSASRPQDRQFILSSKKLLLSDSGFYLCAWSAGKREAFFGQGTRLTVV.

The V and J genes are TRBV7-2 and TRBJ1-2, with unresolved D. CDR1 is SGHTA and CDR2 is FQGNSA in the germline V gene. Between the trimmed V and J ends, which lost 0 bases and 7 bases, there was a span of 6 bases. The CDR3 sequence is 12 residues long. CDR3 protein: CASSLAGGGYTF. The CDR3 DNA sequence: TGTGCCAGCAGCTTAGCGGGAGGTGGCTACACCTTC.

The rearrangement uses TRBV28 and TRBJ2-3, with a tentative D call TRBD2 (6 bases). The germline CDR1 and CDR2 sequences are MDHEN and SYDVKM. The CDR3 is 15 amino acids. Between the trimmed V and J ends, which lost 5 bases and 0 bases, there was a span of 12 bases. The CDR3: CASSPSGTSTDTQYF. Here the CDR3 DNA reads TGTGCCAGCAGTCCCAGTGGGACTAGCACAGATACGCAGTATTTT.

The chain is built from TRBV5-4 and TRBJ2-1; 16 positions agree with TRBD2. This CDR3 contains 20 residues. The junction had 17 bases not matched to a gene; V was cut back by 4 bases and J by 7 bases. CDR1 is SGHNT, CDR2 YYREEE, per germline (reference sequence). The CDR3 reads CASSRPGTSGGVGRRNEQFF. The CDR3 DNA is TGTGCCAGCAGCCGACCCGGGACTAGCGGGGGGGTGGGCCGAAGGAATGAGCAGTTCTTC. Using reference TRBV5-4 and TRBJ2-1 for the parts outside the CDR3, the full variable domain is ETGVTQSPTHLIKTRGQQVTLRCSSQSGHNTVSWYQQALGQGPQFIFQYYREEENGRGNFPPRFSGLQFPNYSSELNVNALELDDSALYLCASSRPGTSGGVGRRNEQFFGPGTRLTVL.

This chain connects TRBV18 to TRBJ2-7, with no clear D. With 1 base removed from V and 1 base from J, the gap between germline ends came to 11 bases. Germline lookup yields CDR1 KGHSH and CDR2 LQKENI. CDR3 length equals 15 residues. DNA for the CDR3: TGTGCCAGCTCACCACTCTCTGTATCATCCTACGAGCAGTACTTC. Translation: CASSPLSVSSYEQYF.

The chain combines TRBV4-2 with TRBJ1-2; the match to TRBD1 covers 8 bases. Germline-derived CDR1 and CDR2 are LGHNA and YNFKEQ. CDR3 size: 15 residues. Trimming removed 3 bases from V and 5 bases from J; junction bases left unmatched: 8. The CDR3 nucleotides are TGTGCCAGCAGCCAGCGCGGACAGGGAGGATATGGCTACACCTTC. Translation gives CASSQRGQGGYGYTF.

V and J are TRBV5-1 and TRBJ2-7; 7 bases map to TRBD2. The junction had 10 bases not matched to a gene; V was cut back by 7 bases and J by 0 bases. Germline V gives CDR1 SGHRS, CDR2 YFSETQ. This CDR3 is 15 amino acids long. DNA of the CDR3: TGCGCCAGCGCCCTGAGTTCTAGCGGCTCCTACGAGCAGTACTTC. Amino acids: CASALSSSGSYEQYF.

The chain has TRBV5-5 and TRBJ1-3; D gene ambiguous. Trimming left V 4 bases short and J 0 bases short, with 11 bases between. Germline V gene lookup returns CDR1 SGHKS and CDR2 YYEKEE (reference sequence). The length of the CDR3 is 15 residues. The CDR3 loop is CASSNAQLSGNTIYF. CDR3 DNA sequence: TGTGCCAGCAGCAACGCACAACTCTCTGGAAACACCATATATTTT.

The genes are TRBV5-1 and TRBJ1-4, with TRBD1 matching 10 bases. The CDR3 runs to 14 residues. Germline trimming cut 9 bases from V and 8 bases from J; bases unmatched to any gene: 10. The V gene's germline CDR1 is SGHRS and CDR2 YFSETQ. The CDR3 nucleotides are TGCGCCACCTCTCCGGGACAGGGGAAGGAAAAACTGTTTTTT. Protein: CATSPGQGKEKLFF.

The chain carries TRBV18 and TRBJ1-4; D remains unclear. Germline V gives CDR1 KGHSH, CDR2 LQKENI. The V end was cut by 3 bases, the J end by 8 bases, with 13 bases between. The CDR3 is 14 amino acids. Here the CDR3 DNA reads TGTGCCAGCTCACCCCCCCCGGCGGAGGAAAAACTGTTTTTT. This gives the protein CASSPPPAEEKLFF.

The chain carries TRBV29-1 and TRBJ2-7; D might be TRBD1 (5 bases). Per the germline V gene, CDR1 is SQVTM and CDR2 is ANQGSEA. The CDR3 is 13 amino acids. The V and J ends lost 4 bases and 2 bases respectively, with 12 bases between them. CDR3 loop: CSVGLGATYEQYF. Written as DNA, the CDR3 is TGCAGCGTTGGTTTAGGGGCTACCTACGAGCAGTACTTC.

V usage is TRBV12-3 or TRBV12-4 and J usage is TRBJ2-7, with 8 bases matching TRBD2. The V segment lost 6 bases and the J segment 3 bases; nucleotides outside the gene matches: 4. CDR3 length: 13 amino acids. This CDR3 is CASRRTSSYEQYF. CDR3 sequence (DNA): TGTGCCAGCAGGCGGACTAGCAGCTACGAGCAGTACTTC.

The J gene is TRBJ1-3, the V gene TRBV9; D uncertain. From germline, CDR1 is SGDLS and CDR2 YYNGEE. The CDR3 totals 15 residues. Deletions cut 4 bases from V and 0 bases from J, with 11 bases between. The CDR3 nucleotides read TGTGCCAGCAGCCCCCGAGGTCCCTCTGGAAACACCATATATTTT. It translates to CASSPRGPSGNTIYF.

The V gene is TRBV5-4, the J gene TRBJ2-1; D is undetermined. Germline values: CDR1 SGHNT, CDR2 YYREEE (reference sequence). CDR3 length: 15 amino acids. V gave up 4 bases and J gave up 1 base, with 12 bases separating them. The CDR3: CASSADPSSYNEQFF. For the CDR3, the DNA is TGTGCCAGCAGCGCGGACCCCTCATCCTACAATGAGCAGTTCTTC.

This chain connects TRBV29-1 to TRBJ1-1; tentatively, D is TRBD1 (5 bases). V lost 0 bases to trimming and J lost 9 bases, with 14 bases between them. The germline gives CDR1 SQVTM, CDR2 ANQGSEA. The CDR3 sequence is 13 residues long. Here the CDR3 DNA reads TGCAGCGTTGAAGATTTTAGGGCAGGGCAAGCTTTCTTT. Its translation is CSVEDFRAGQAFF.

The chain is built from TRBV7-2 and TRBJ2-1; no definite D call. CDR3 length equals 15 residues. Germline V gene lookup returns CDR1 SGHTA and CDR2 FQGNSA. V was cut by 2 bases and J by 0 bases, with 8 bases left in between. For the CDR3, the DNA is TGTGCCAGCAGCTTATCACAGCCCTCCTACAATGAGCAGTTCTTC. Translation gives CASSLSQPSYNEQFF.

This chain links TRBV5-6 with TRBJ1-2; possibly TRBD1 for D (5 bases). V gave up 3 bases and J gave up 10 bases, with 19 bases separating them. CDR1 SGHDT and CDR2 YYEEEE come from the germline V gene. This CDR3 contains 14 residues. CDR3 sequence (DNA): TGTGCCAGCAGCTGGGACTTTAAGGGATGGGACTACACCTTC. Its protein is CASSWDFKGWDYTF.

The chain joins TRBV7-8 to TRBJ1-3, with a tentative D call TRBD1 (6 bases). CDR1 is SGHVS, CDR2 FQNEAQ, per germline. The ends were cut back, 5 bases at V and 1 base at J, with 12 bases in the middle. The CDR3 is made up of 15 amino acids. The CDR3, as DNA: TGTGCCAGCAGCCCCCGAGGGGGTTCTGGAAACACCATATATTTT. Residues: CASSPRGGSGNTIYF.